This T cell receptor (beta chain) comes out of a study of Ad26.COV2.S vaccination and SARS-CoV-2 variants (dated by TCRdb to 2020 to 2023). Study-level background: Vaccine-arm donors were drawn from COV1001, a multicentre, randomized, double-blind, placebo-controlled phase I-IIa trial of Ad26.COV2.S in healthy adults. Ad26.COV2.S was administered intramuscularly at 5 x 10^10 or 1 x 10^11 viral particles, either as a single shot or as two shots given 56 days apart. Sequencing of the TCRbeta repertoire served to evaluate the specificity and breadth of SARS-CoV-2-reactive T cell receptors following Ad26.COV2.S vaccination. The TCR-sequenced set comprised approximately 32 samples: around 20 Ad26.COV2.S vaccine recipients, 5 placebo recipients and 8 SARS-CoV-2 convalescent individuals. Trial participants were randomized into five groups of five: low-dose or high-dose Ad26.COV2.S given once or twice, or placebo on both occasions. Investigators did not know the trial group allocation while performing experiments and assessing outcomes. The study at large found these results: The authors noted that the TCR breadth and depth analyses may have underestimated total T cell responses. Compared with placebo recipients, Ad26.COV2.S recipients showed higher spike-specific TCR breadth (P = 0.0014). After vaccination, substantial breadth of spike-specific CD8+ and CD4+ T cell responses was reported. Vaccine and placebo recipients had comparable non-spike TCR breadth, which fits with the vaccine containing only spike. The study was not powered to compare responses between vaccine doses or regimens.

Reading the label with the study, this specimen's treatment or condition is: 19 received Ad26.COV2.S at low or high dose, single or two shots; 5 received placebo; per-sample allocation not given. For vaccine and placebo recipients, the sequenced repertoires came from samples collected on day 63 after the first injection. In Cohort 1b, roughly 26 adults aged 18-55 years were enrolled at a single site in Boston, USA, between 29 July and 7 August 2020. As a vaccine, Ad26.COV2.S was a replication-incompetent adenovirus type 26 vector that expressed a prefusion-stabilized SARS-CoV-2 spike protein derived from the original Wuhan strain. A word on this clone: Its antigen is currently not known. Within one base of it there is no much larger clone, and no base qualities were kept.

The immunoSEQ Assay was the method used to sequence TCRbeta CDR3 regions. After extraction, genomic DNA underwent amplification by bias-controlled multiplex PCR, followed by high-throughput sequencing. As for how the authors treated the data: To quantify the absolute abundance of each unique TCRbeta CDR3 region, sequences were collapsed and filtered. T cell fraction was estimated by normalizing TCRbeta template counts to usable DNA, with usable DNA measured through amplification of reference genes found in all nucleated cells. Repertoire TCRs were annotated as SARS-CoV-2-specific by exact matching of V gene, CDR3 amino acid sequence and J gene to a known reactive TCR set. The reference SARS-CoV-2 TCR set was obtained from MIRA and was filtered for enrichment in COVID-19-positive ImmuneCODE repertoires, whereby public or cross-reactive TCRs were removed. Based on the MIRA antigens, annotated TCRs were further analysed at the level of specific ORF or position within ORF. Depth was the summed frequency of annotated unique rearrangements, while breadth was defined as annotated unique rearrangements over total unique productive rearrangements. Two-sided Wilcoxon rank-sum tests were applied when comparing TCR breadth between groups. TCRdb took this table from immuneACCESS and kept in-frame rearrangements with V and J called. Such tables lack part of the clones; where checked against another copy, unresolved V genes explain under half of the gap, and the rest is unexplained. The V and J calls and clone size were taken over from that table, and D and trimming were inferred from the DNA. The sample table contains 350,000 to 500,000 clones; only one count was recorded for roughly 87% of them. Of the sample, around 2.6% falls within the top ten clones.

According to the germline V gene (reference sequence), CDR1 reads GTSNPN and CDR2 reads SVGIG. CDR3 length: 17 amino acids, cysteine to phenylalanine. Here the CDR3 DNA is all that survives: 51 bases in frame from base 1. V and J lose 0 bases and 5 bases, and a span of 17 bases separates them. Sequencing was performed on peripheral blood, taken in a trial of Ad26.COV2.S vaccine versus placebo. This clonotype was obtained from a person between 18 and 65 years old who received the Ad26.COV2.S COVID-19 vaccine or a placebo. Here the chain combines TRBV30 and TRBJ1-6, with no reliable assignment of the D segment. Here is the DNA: TGTGCCTGGAGTGTACGCTCCCCCCATACAGATAATTCACCCCTCCACTTT. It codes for CAWSVRSPHTDNSPLHF. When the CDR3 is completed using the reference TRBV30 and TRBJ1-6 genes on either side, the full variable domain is SQTIHQWPATLVQPVGSPLSLECTVEGTSNPNLYWYRQAAGRGLQLLFYSVGIGQISSEVPQNLSASRPQDRQFILSSKKLLLSDSGFYLCAWSVRSPHTDNSPLHFGNGTRLTVT.